These T cell receptor beta chains were read from a single sample in a study of blood T cell repertoires in COVID-19. Here immunoSEQ multiplex PCR was the method, and the copy in TCRdb shows in-frame clones only, minus some. The sample yields fewer than 400,000 clones, roughly 88% seen once. The sequenced sample was PBMCs or T cells enriched from blood (not recorded which). These receptors were taken from a man under 40 who had recovered from COVID-19. Both conserved end residues are part of each CDR3. D genes are given only for firm matches. The size of a clone is reported for some rows only, either as once, few or many, or as a class for expanded clones.

D: NA; J: TRBJ1-1; size: NA; V: TRBV19; DNA: TGTGCCAGTAGTATCTCCTTGAACACTGAAGCTTTCTTT; CDR3: CASSISLNTEAFF
D: NA; J: TRBJ2-7; size: NA; V: TRBV7-9; DNA: TGTGCCAGCAGCTTAGGTTCCCAACTGGGGGCGAAGCAGTACTTC; CDR3: CASSLGSQLGAKQYF
D: NA; J: TRBJ1-3; size: few; V: TRBV27; DNA: TGTGCCAGCAGTTTTAGATTAGGAAACACCATATATTTT; CDR3: CASSFRLGNTIYF
D: TRBD2; J: TRBJ2-3; size: NA; V: TRBV30; DNA: TGTGCCTGGAGTTTAACTAGCGGGGCACGGGATACGCAGTATTTT; CDR3: CAWSLTSGARDTQYF
D: TRBD2; J: TRBJ2-5; size: NA; V: TRBV5-1; DNA: TGCGCCAGCAGCTTGGGCCAACTAGCGGGGGGACAAGAGACCCAGTACTTC; CDR3: CASSLGQLAGGQETQYF
D: TRBD1; J: TRBJ1-1; size: NA; V: TRBV4-1; DNA: TGCGCCAGCAGCAAAGAATTGGACAGGGGAGACACTGAAGCTTTCTTT; CDR3: CASSKELDRGDTEAFF
D: TRBD1; J: TRBJ1-2; size: once; V: TRBV10-2; DNA: TGCGCCAGCTTTCAGGGGGCCGGTGGCTACACCTTC; CDR3: CASFQGAGGYTF
D: NA; J: TRBJ1-6; size: once; V: TRBV6-5; DNA: TGTGCCACTCATAGGGGGGGGAACTCACCCCTCCACTTT; CDR3: CATHRGGNSPLHF
D: NA; J: TRBJ2-7; size: NA; V: TRBV4-2; DNA: TGTGCCAGCAGCTTACAGGAGTTGGGCTACGAGCAGTACTTC; CDR3: CASSLQELGYEQYF
D: NA; J: TRBJ1-6; size: NA; V: TRBV4-2; DNA: TGTGCCAGCAGCCGGGGCAGGGCCAGCTCCTATAATTCACCCCTCCACTTT; CDR3: CASSRGRASSYNSPLHF
D: TRBD2; J: TRBJ2-5; size: NA; V: TRBV19; DNA: TGTGCCAGTAGTATTGGCGGGGGGGCCTCTGAGACCCAGTACTTC; CDR3: CASSIGGGASETQYF
D: TRBD1; J: TRBJ1-2; size: few; V: TRBV29-1; DNA: TGCAGCGCTCAGACCGGGACAGGATATGGCTACACCTTC; CDR3: CSAQTGTGYGYTF
D: NA; J: TRBJ2-2; size: NA; V: TRBV9; DNA: TGTGCCAGCAGCGCGTCTGGCGGCCCCAACACCGGGGAGCTGTTTTTT; CDR3: CASSASGGPNTGELFF
D: NA; J: TRBJ1-6; size: NA; V: TRBV18; DNA: TGTGCCAGCTCACCAGCAGGGGATTCACCCCTCCACTTT; CDR3: CASSPAGDSPLHF
D: TRBD2; J: TRBJ2-3; size: NA; V: TRBV5-3; DNA: TGTGCCAGAAGCTTGAAGCGGGGGGGCACAGATACGCAGTATTTT; CDR3: CARSLKRGGTDTQYF
D: NA; J: TRBJ1-2; size: once; V: TRBV28; DNA: TGTGCCAGCAGTTTACTGGGCCGCGGCTACACCTTC; CDR3: CASSLLGRGYTF
D: NA; J: TRBJ1-6; size: NA; V: TRBV2; DNA: TGTGCCAGCAGTGTCCGGAGAGTAAATTCACCCCTCCACTTT; CDR3: CASSVRRVNSPLHF
D: TRBD1; J: TRBJ2-1; size: NA; V: TRBV2; DNA: TGTGCCAGCAGTGAGGGGACAGGGCGGGATGAGCAGTTCTTC; CDR3: CASSEGTGRDEQFF
D: TRBD1; J: TRBJ2-3; size: NA; V: TRBV12-3/TRBV12-4; DNA: TGTGCCACAGGACAGGGGCGCCCAGATACGCAGTATTTT; CDR3: CATGQGRPDTQYF
D: TRBD2; J: TRBJ2-5; size: once; V: TRBV2; DNA: TGTGCCAGCATCCGCGGGGGGAACCAAGAGACCCAGTACTTC; CDR3: CASIRGGNQETQYF
D: TRBD1; J: TRBJ2-1; size: NA; V: TRBV3-1/TRBV3-2; DNA: TGTGCCAGCAGCCTAGGACAGGGGGCTTTAAATGAGCAGTTCTTC; CDR3: CASSLGQGALNEQFF
D: TRBD1; J: TRBJ2-1; size: once; V: TRBV25-1; DNA: TGTGCCAGCAGTGTGGGACAGATTCCTCGCGAGCAGTTCTTC; CDR3: CASSVGQIPREQFF
D: NA; J: TRBJ2-2; size: NA; V: TRBV2; DNA: TGTGCCAGCCGGGAAGGCCGGGCGGGTGACACCGGGGAGCTGTTTTTT; CDR3: CASREGRAGDTGELFF
D: NA; J: TRBJ2-1; size: once; V: TRBV5-1; DNA: TGCGCCAGCAGCTTGCGGGGGGCCAGCTCGCCCTACAATGAGCAGTTCTTC; CDR3: CASSLRGASSPYNEQFF
D: NA; J: TRBJ1-1; size: NA; V: TRBV2; DNA: TGTGCCAGCAGCAGCCTCGGGACAACCACTGAAGCTTTCTTT; CDR3: CASSSLGTTTEAFF
D: TRBD2; J: TRBJ2-1; size: NA; V: TRBV5-1; DNA: TGCGCCAGCAGCTTGTTTGGGACTAGCGCGGAGCAGTTCTTC; CDR3: CASSLFGTSAEQFF
D: TRBD1; J: TRBJ1-5; size: NA; V: TRBV6-1; DNA: TGTGCCAGCAGTGATACCCCCGGACAGGGTAATCAGCCCCAGCATTTT; CDR3: CASSDTPGQGNQPQHF
D: NA; J: TRBJ1-2; size: many; V: TRBV11-1; DNA: TGTGCCAGCAGCTTAGGCCCGCGGTATGGCTACACCTTC; CDR3: CASSLGPRYGYTF
D: NA; J: TRBJ2-2; size: NA; V: TRBV30; DNA: TGTGCCTGGAGCTACAGGGAATTGGTGTCCGGGGAGCTGTTTTTT; CDR3: CAWSYRELVSGELFF
D: TRBD1; J: TRBJ2-7; size: NA; V: TRBV5-1; DNA: TGCGCCAGCAGCACGGGACAGGGCTTTTACGAGCAGTACTTC; CDR3: CASSTGQGFYEQYF
D: TRBD1; J: TRBJ2-3; size: NA; V: TRBV18; DNA: TGTGCCAGCTCGCCCCTCGACAGGGCGGATACGCAGTATTTT; CDR3: CASSPLDRADTQYF
D: TRBD1; J: TRBJ2-2; size: few; V: TRBV3-1/TRBV3-2; DNA: TGTGCCAGCAGCCCCTGGGACAGGACGAACACCGGGGAGCTGTTTTTT; CDR3: CASSPWDRTNTGELFF
D: NA; J: TRBJ2-3; size: NA; V: TRBV29-1; DNA: TGCAGCGTTGTAGCTGCCACAGATACGCAGTATTTT; CDR3: CSVVAATDTQYF
D: TRBD1; J: TRBJ1-4; size: NA; V: TRBV4-2; DNA: TGTGCCAGCTCCGTGCAGGGGGCTGAAAAACTGTTTTTT; CDR3: CASSVQGAEKLFF
D: TRBD2; J: TRBJ2-5; size: medium-sized; V: TRBV6-2/TRBV6-3; DNA: TGTGCCAGCAGTACCGGGACTAGCGGGGGGGAAGAGACCCAGTACTTC; CDR3: CASSTGTSGGEETQYF
D: TRBD2; J: TRBJ2-1; size: NA; V: TRBV5-4; DNA: TGTGCCAGCAGCCCCACGGGGGGGGCCGGCTACAATGAGCAGTTCTTC; CDR3: CASSPTGGAGYNEQFF
D: NA; J: TRBJ2-3; size: NA; V: TRBV29-1; DNA: TGCAGCGTTGATTTCGCGGGGGCCAGACTTAGCACAGATACGCAGTATTTT; CDR3: CSVDFAGARLSTDTQYF
D: TRBD2; J: TRBJ2-7; size: NA; V: TRBV24-1; DNA: TGTGCCACCAGTGAGGGGGGGGGCTACGAGCAGTACTTC; CDR3: CATSEGGGYEQYF
D: NA; J: TRBJ1-2; size: NA; V: TRBV7-9; DNA: TGTGCCAGCAGCCCTCCGGACAGTAGCGTTATGGTCTACACCTTC; CDR3: CASSPPDSSVMVYTF
D: NA; J: TRBJ1-1; size: once; V: TRBV25-1; DNA: TGTGCCAGCAGTGAATTTCCGGGAGCCCCCACTGAAGCTTTCTTT; CDR3: CASSEFPGAPTEAFF
D: NA; J: TRBJ2-1; size: NA; V: TRBV15; DNA: TGTGCCACCGTTAAGGGCGCCACGGGAAATTCCTACAATGAGCAGTTCTTC; CDR3: CATVKGATGNSYNEQFF
D: NA; J: TRBJ1-3; size: NA; V: TRBV24-1; DNA: TGTGCCACCAGAGGCACAGGGAACACCATATATTTT; CDR3: CATRGTGNTIYF
D: TRBD2; J: TRBJ2-3; size: NA; V: TRBV5-6; DNA: TGTGCCAGCAGCTTGGACGGGGGGGCCGCAGATACGCAGTATTTT; CDR3: CASSLDGGAADTQYF